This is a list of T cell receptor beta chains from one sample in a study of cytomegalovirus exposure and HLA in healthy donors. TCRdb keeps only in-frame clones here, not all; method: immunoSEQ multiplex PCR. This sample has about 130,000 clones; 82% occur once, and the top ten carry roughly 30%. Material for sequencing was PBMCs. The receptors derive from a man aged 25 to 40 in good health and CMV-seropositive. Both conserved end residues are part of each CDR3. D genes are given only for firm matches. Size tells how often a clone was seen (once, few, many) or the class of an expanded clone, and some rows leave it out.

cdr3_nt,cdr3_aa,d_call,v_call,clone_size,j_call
TGTGCCAGCAGCTTAGACAGGGTCTACGAGCAGTACTTC,CASSLDRVYEQYF,-,TRBV7-8,-,TRBJ2-7
TGTGCCATCAGTGGGACTAGCGGGAAGACCTACGAGCAGTACTTC,CAISGTSGKTYEQYF,TRBD2,TRBV10-3,-,TRBJ2-7
TGTGCCAGCAGTTACGGTCTCCCGGGGACAGGGTACGAGCAGTACTTC,CASSYGLPGTGYEQYF,TRBD1,TRBV6-5,-,TRBJ2-7
TGCGCCAGCAGCCTAACTAGCACGACCTACGAGCAGTACTTC,CASSLTSTTYEQYF,-,TRBV5-1,-,TRBJ2-7
TGTGCCAGCAGCTTGGCGGGGGGTACTTCCTCGGAGACCCAGTACTTC,CASSLAGGTSSETQYF,TRBD2,TRBV5-4,-,TRBJ2-5
TGTGCCAGCAGCTTAGCGAATACAGGGGATGGCTACACCTTC,CASSLANTGDGYTF,TRBD1,TRBV7-6,few,TRBJ1-2
TGTGCCAGCAGTTCCGGGACAGGGGGCTCCGAGCAGTACTTC,CASSSGTGGSEQYF,TRBD1,TRBV7-2,-,TRBJ2-7
TGTGCCAGCAGCTTTCCGGGACTAGCGTTCTACGAGCAGTACTTC,CASSFPGLAFYEQYF,TRBD2,TRBV7-2,once,TRBJ2-7
TGCGCCAGCAGCCGGGGAGGGAGGACGGAGACCCAGTACTTC,CASSRGGRTETQYF,TRBD2,TRBV5-1,-,TRBJ2-5
TGCGCCAGCAGGGGTGGGGCAGGGAACTACGAGCAGTACTTC,CASRGGAGNYEQYF,-,TRBV5-1,-,TRBJ2-7
TGCGCCAGCAGCCAAGCCCCACTAGCGGGAGCCCGAGAGACCCAGTACTTC,CASSQAPLAGARETQYF,TRBD2,TRBV4-1,few,TRBJ2-5
TGTGCCAGCAGCTTAGGACTAGGAGAGACCCAGTACTTC,CASSLGLGETQYF,TRBD2,TRBV9,-,TRBJ2-5
TGTGCCTGGACCCACGGGACTAGCGGGACGAATGAGCAGTTCTTC,CAWTHGTSGTNEQFF,TRBD2,TRBV30,-,TRBJ2-1
TGTGCCAGCAGTTTAGCGTATATGCAGGCCTCCTATGGCTACACCTTC,CASSLAYMQASYGYTF,-,TRBV6-6,-,TRBJ1-2
TGCGCCAGCAGCTTAGGCGGGGGAACCCACGAGCAGTACTTC,CASSLGGGTHEQYF,TRBD2,TRBV5-1,-,TRBJ2-7
TGTGCCAGCAGTTCGGGCACTGAAGCTTTCTTT,CASSSGTEAFF,-,TRBV6-6,-,TRBJ1-1
TGTGCCAGCAGCTTAGGTTGGGCAGGACAATATAATTCACCCCTCCACTTT,CASSLGWAGQYNSPLHF,-,TRBV11-2,-,TRBJ1-6
TGTGCCAGCAGCGCCCGGGACAGGGGGCAAGGTGGCTATGGCTACACCTTC,CASSARDRGQGGYGYTF,-,TRBV21-1,-,TRBJ1-2
TGTGCCAGCAGTGGACAGGGCCCTGGAAACACCATATATTTT,CASSGQGPGNTIYF,TRBD1,TRBV2,many,TRBJ1-3
TGTGCCAGCAGCCCGAACAAAGGACAATACACCTTC,CASSPNKGQYTF,-,TRBV6-5,-,TRBJ1-2
TGCAGCGTTGGGACAGGCGATTCCTACGAGCAGTACTTC,CSVGTGDSYEQYF,TRBD1,TRBV29-1,-,TRBJ2-7
TGTGCCAGCAGCCTAACAGTTAACACTGAAGCTTTCTTT,CASSLTVNTEAFF,-,TRBV7-6,-,TRBJ1-1
TGTGCCAGCAGCCCAGGGAACTCCTACAATGAGCAGTTCTTC,CASSPGNSYNEQFF,-,TRBV9,-,TRBJ2-1
TGTGCCTGGAGGGAAGGACAGGGAGTAGGCTACACCTTC,CAWREGQGVGYTF,TRBD1,TRBV30,-,TRBJ1-2
TGTGCCAGCTCACCACCCTGGACAGGGTTCTATGGCTACACCTTC,CASSPPWTGFYGYTF,TRBD1,TRBV18,-,TRBJ1-2
TGTGCCAGCAGCTCGGCGTCTCAAACAGGGAACTATGGCTACACCTTC,CASSSASQTGNYGYTF,-,TRBV9,few,TRBJ1-2
TGTGCCTGGAGACTAGCGGGAGGCCGTTTTCCGTTCTTC,CAWRLAGGRFPFF,TRBD2,TRBV30,-,TRBJ2-1
TGTGCCAGCAGCCCGGGACAGGGTGATCCCTATCGGATGCAGTTCTTC,CASSPGQGDPYRMQFF,-,TRBV21-1,-,TRBJ2-1
TGTGCCAGCAGACACGACAGGGGGCGAGACACCGGGGAGCTGTTTTTT,CASRHDRGRDTGELFF,TRBD1,TRBV2,-,TRBJ2-2
TGCGCCAGCAGCCAAGAGGCCCCGGGACAGGGGCATGAAAAACTGTTTTTT,CASSQEAPGQGHEKLFF,TRBD1,TRBV4-3,-,TRBJ1-4
TGTGCCAGCAGTTTTCTAGCGGGGGGCTTGGATGAGCAGTTCTTC,CASSFLAGGLDEQFF,TRBD2,TRBV6-6,-,TRBJ2-1
TGTGCCAGCAGCCAAGGGTTGGACAGGGCGTCTGGAAACACCATATATTTT,CASSQGLDRASGNTIYF,TRBD1,TRBV4-2,-,TRBJ1-3
TGTGCCAGTAGTGTCGGGACAGGACTTCAGCCCCAGCATTTT,CASSVGTGLQPQHF,TRBD1,TRBV19,-,TRBJ1-5
TGTGCCATCAGTGAGTTAGAGTTTGGCTACACCTTC,CAISELEFGYTF,-,TRBV10-3,-,TRBJ1-2
TGTGCCATCAGTGAGACCCCCAGGTACGAGCAGTACTTC,CAISETPRYEQYF,-,TRBV10-3,-,TRBJ2-7
TGTGCCAGTAGTAAAACAGCTAACTATGGCTACACCTTC,CASSKTANYGYTF,-,TRBV19,-,TRBJ1-2
TGCAGCGTCAGAACCGGGACAGGAGGGGGCTACGAGCAGTACTTC,CSVRTGTGGGYEQYF,TRBD1,TRBV29-1,-,TRBJ2-7
TGTGCCAGCACCCAACTAGCCTCCACCGGGGAGCTGTTTTTT,CASTQLASTGELFF,-,TRBV2,-,TRBJ2-2
TGTGCCAGCAGCTTGGCTGGGGCACCCAATCAGCCCCAGCATTTT,CASSLAGAPNQPQHF,-,TRBV5-6,few,TRBJ1-5
TGTGCCACCAGCAGAGTTCAGGCCAATGGCTACACCTTC,CATSRVQANGYTF,-,TRBV15,few,TRBJ1-2
TGTGCCAGCAGTGAGGGGGACAGGGGCGAGCAGTACTTC,CASSEGDRGEQYF,TRBD1,TRBV6-1,-,TRBJ2-7
TGCGCCAGCAGCTTGGCCGCAGAAGCGATTAACTACGAGCAGTACTTC,CASSLAAEAINYEQYF,-,TRBV5-1,-,TRBJ2-7
TGTGCCTGGAGTCCTGGACTAGTCTACGAGCAGTACTTC,CAWSPGLVYEQYF,TRBD2,TRBV30,few,TRBJ2-7
TGTGCCAGCTCACCTTACCCCGGGACAGGGGGCGCGGAGGGGAACACTGAAGCTTTCTTT,CASSPYPGTGGAEGNTEAFF,TRBD1,TRBV18,-,TRBJ1-1
TGCAGCCGCTACGAGCAGTACTTC,CSRYEQYF,-,TRBV29-1,-,TRBJ2-7
TGTGCCAGCAGGTCGCTAGCGGGGGCCCGCACAGATACGCAGTATTTT,CASRSLAGARTDTQYF,TRBD2,TRBV27,-,TRBJ2-3
TGTGCCAGCAGCCCGGGACATGAGAAAGCTAACTATGGCTACACCTTC,CASSPGHEKANYGYTF,-,TRBV5-4,-,TRBJ1-2
TGTGCCAGCAGCTTTAAGGCAGGGAATACCGGGGAGCTGTTTTTT,CASSFKAGNTGELFF,-,TRBV11-1,-,TRBJ2-2
TGTGCCAGCAGTCGACAGGGGGCAGGTCAGCCCCAGCATTTT,CASSRQGAGQPQHF,TRBD1,TRBV6-5,once,TRBJ1-5
TGTGCCATCAGTAAGACAGCCTACAATGAGCAGTTCTTC,CAISKTAYNEQFF,-,TRBV10-3,-,TRBJ2-1
TGCGCCAGCAGCCAGATAGCGGGGGGGTTTGACGAGCAGTACTTC,CASSQIAGGFDEQYF,TRBD2,TRBV4-1,-,TRBJ2-7
TGTGCCAGCAGAGCGGGACTCCAACAAGAGACCCAGTACTTC,CASRAGLQQETQYF,TRBD2,TRBV7-8,-,TRBJ2-5
TGTGCCAGCTCACCAAGCCTCACAGATACGCAGTATTTT,CASSPSLTDTQYF,-,TRBV18,-,TRBJ2-3
TGCGCCAGCAGCTCGTCCGGGAGGGCCTTAATTAATGAGCAGTTCTTC,CASSSSGRALINEQFF,TRBD2,TRBV5-1,-,TRBJ2-1
TGCGCCAGCAGTGAATCGCCGGGACAGCCTAACTATGGCTACACCTTC,CASSESPGQPNYGYTF,TRBD1,TRBV10-1,-,TRBJ1-2